Listed below are T cell receptor beta chains from one sample, sequenced in a study of beta chain features in type 1 diabetes. The method was immunoSEQ multiplex PCR; TCRdb's version includes in-frame clones alone and lacks a portion of them. The sample holds a few hundred thousand clones, around 15% seen once. The sample was naive CD4+ T cells from blood. The receptor set was obtained from a woman between 18 and 29 years old in good health. CDR3s leave out the opening cysteine and the closing phenylalanine or tryptophan.

V	CDR3
TRBV29-1	SVTKRGAETQY
TRBV28	ASSSAAQGAYEQY
TRBV6-4	ASIPTGVVPEAF
TRBV5-4	ASSPGLAEYNEQF
TRBV7-9	ASSLTIGQVVYNEQF
TRBV25-1	ASTQAGVVDEQY
TRBV30	AWSVQGGHTEAF
TRBV18	ASSPVKLLTQY
TRBV30	AWRLGGLGELF
TRBV5-1	ASSLAGGAYEQY
TRBV4-3	ASSQGAPAYYNEQF
TRBV5-1	ASSTQRTYEQY
TRBV19	ASSGPGQGAGANVLT
TRBV30	AWEAGLNYGYT
TRBV5-4	ASSLRGTEAF
TRBV28	ASTLLTSGALNEQF
TRBV4-3	ASSQEGLAGYNEQF
TRBV5-6	ASSVGPGTMGQPQH
TRBV5-6	ASSLLDRGFEDTQY
TRBV28	ASIKGTRGTGEQY
TRBV15	ATSRETSGFINEQF
TRBV29-1	SVRPGQHEKLF
TRBV5-1	ASSLFTAGELF
TRBV2	ASSDSPTGRNTEAF
TRBV14	ASSPLGLTSYEQY
TRBV4-3	ASSHRLAGASYEQY
TRBV7-9	ASSFEAGKYQETQY
TRBV7-3	ASSLSRRATGELF
TRBV7-6	ASRPSGSYEQY
TRBV4-2	ASSPPGTSVVQY
TRBV30	AWSRGTGFPHEQF
TRBV7-2	ASSLDWRDTQY
TRBV4-1	ASSQVAGQGAYEQY
TRBV27	ASSQTRVTGELF
TRBV30	AWTRQGIGGYT
TRBV29-1	SVEDSTLGQGGFSNQPQH
TRBV18	ASSIRLTGDTEAF
TRBV14	ASSLLTGRPYEQY
TRBV13	ASSLDRNYEQY
TRBV18	ASSPETSGGYNEQF
TRBV4-2	ASSQEVRDLLSYNEQF
TRBV29-1	SVQKLDISEAF
TRBV5-1	ASSPDIFGYT
TRBV5-4	ASSSSQGGLYGYT
TRBV15	ATSRTPTANEKLF
TRBV5-1	ASSLLTSGSADTQY
TRBV7-9	ASSWTDMNTEAF
TRBV15	ATSRDITASIIPQQF
TRBV5-1	ASSLVGGRNTEAF
TRBV7-2	ASSPGKSEAQH
TRBV30	AWEAGSNQPQH
TRBV6-1	ASSGPLSGRNYNEQF
TRBV30	AWSQPTAGTGFSGYT
TRBV2	AWQAGGRQPQH
TRBV27	ASSPEGRRNTEAF
TRBV11-1	ASRWTSGRFADTQY
TRBV5-8	ASSRDRGREQF
TRBV19	ASSIDRGGQETQY
TRBV28	ASRNRGGYEETQY